Sequencing of this T cell receptor beta chain was carried out in a study of blood T cell repertoires in COVID-19. The wider study: Specimens from acute and convalescent COVID-19 originated in the United States, Italy and Spain. T cells, B-cell-depleted T cells, or PBMCs provided the cDNA or gDNA that served as material.

The CDR3 extends over 20 amino acids. CDR1 is SGHRS and CDR2 is YFSETQ in the germline V gene. Losses at the gene ends were 1 base for V and 0 bases for J; bases not matched to a gene: 10. As originally analysed: Counts of nucleated cells, estimated from reference gene primer amplification, were obtained. Repertoires were generated with immunoSEQ multiplex PCR, while TCRdb's copy carries only in-frame clones and drops some. From that table come the V and J calls and clone size; the DNA was used to work out D and trimming. The sample consists of 40,000 to 65,000 clones, over 70% of them appearing once.

J is TRBJ2-3 and V is TRBV5-1, with TRBD2 identical over 14 bases. Sequenced sample: peripheral blood. The TCR comes from a human donor with active or convalescent COVID-19. The donor label of this sample is uncertain. The DNA of the CDR3 is TGCGCCAGCAGCTTGAAACCGGGACTAGCGGGAGAAGTTAGCACAGATACGCAGTATTTT. This encodes CASSLKPGLAGEVSTDTQYF.